This entry concerns a single TCR beta chain. Its antigen remains unidentified. The sample carries other DNA sequences with the same CDR3. The data were produced by immunoSEQ multiplex PCR, yet TCRdb's version contains in-frame clones alone and is incomplete. The sample has 760,000 or so clones, about 97% seen once. Positively selected for CCR7, the CD45RO-negative cells used as naive CD8 cells excluded terminally differentiated effector memory CD45RA+ cells. These data belong to a study of shared clonotypes between healthy human individuals. Study outcomes and limitations: Sampling covered blood only; tissue repertoires likely differ.

This CDR3 has 14 residues. From germline, CDR1 is SGHNT and CDR2 YYREEE (reference sequence). Trimming took 3 bases from V and 0 from J, leaving 9 bases between them. The chain employs TRBV5-4 and TRBJ1-1, with a weak D call TRBD1 (6 bases). The sequencing input was naive CD8+ T cells sorted from blood. The receptor comes from a man aged 25 to 40 in good health. CDR3 amino acids: CASSSGQLNTEAFF. The CDR3, as DNA: TGTGCCAGCAGCTCCGGACAGTTGAACACTGAAGCTTTCTTT. Filled out from reference TRBV5-4 and TRBJ1-1, the complete variable domain reads ETGVTQSPTHLIKTRGQQVTLRCSSQSGHNTVSWYQQALGQGPQFIFQYYREEENGRGNFPPRFSGLQFPNYSSELNVNALELDDSALYLCASSSGQLNTEAFFGQGTRLTVV.